The 11 T cell receptor beta chains below all came from one sample that was sequenced in a study of blood T cell repertoires in COVID-19. Clones were sequenced by immunoSEQ multiplex PCR, and TCRdb holds only the in-frame ones, with some missing. The sample consists of about 73,000 clones, over 80% of them appearing once. The sequenced sample was peripheral blood. The receptors were sampled from a man older than 75 with active or convalescent COVID-19.

The gene calls are TRBV5-1 and TRBJ2-2; D perhaps matches TRBD1 (6 bases). CDR1 is SGHRS, CDR2 YFSETQ, per germline. V was cut by 1 base and J by 1 base, with 11 bases left in between. This CDR3 has 16 residues. The CDR3 protein is CASSLLSGVNTGELFF. The CDR3 DNA reads TGCGCCAGCAGCTTGCTATCAGGGGTGAACACCGGGGAGCTGTTTTTT.

The chain links TRBV19 to TRBJ2-2; D ambiguous. CDR3 size: 17 residues. Trimming removed 0 bases at V and 1 base at J, with 12 bases between. Germline assignment: CDR1 LNHDA and CDR2 SQIVND (reference sequence). CDR3 nucleotide sequence: TGTGCCAGTAGTATAGATAGGCGGCAGAGGAACACCGGGGAGCTGTTTTTT. Protein: CASSIDRRQRNTGELFF.

J is TRBJ2-1 and V is TRBV4-1; 8 bases are a match to TRBD2. The CDR3 has 17 residues. Trimming removed 1 base from V and 2 bases from J; junction bases left unmatched: 7. Germline CDR1 is MGHRA and CDR2 is YSYEKL. The CDR3 here is CASSQGSRLATYNEQFF. CDR3 DNA sequence: TGCGCCAGCAGCCAAGGTTCGAGACTAGCGACCTACAATGAGCAGTTCTTC.

The J gene is TRBJ1-5, the V gene TRBV28; D possibly corresponds to TRBD1 (6 bases). The CDR3 sequence is 15 residues long. Germline CDR1 is MDHEN and CDR2 is SYDVKM. The ends were cut back, 5 bases at V and 0 bases at J, with 11 bases in the middle. The CDR3 nucleotides are TGTGCCAGCAGTCTCAGGGGAGATAGCAATCAGCCCCAGCATTTT. It encodes CASSLRGDSNQPQHF.

J is TRBJ1-6 and V is TRBV19; the D gene is possibly TRBD1 (6 bases). The CDR3 is 14 amino acids. Germline V gives CDR1 LNHDA, CDR2 SQIVND (reference sequence). V lost 3 bases and J 6 bases, leaving 9 bases between the germline ends. As DNA, the CDR3 is TGTGCCAGTAGTATCGGACAGTTTAATTCACCCCTCCACTTT. It translates to CASSIGQFNSPLHF.

This clone was found a few times. The chain carries TRBV27 and TRBJ2-1; D is undetermined. The CDR3 covers 13 residues. Germline V gene data show CDR1 as MNHEY and CDR2 as SMNVEV (reference sequence). V was trimmed by 4 bases and J by 7 bases, leaving 11 bases between them. In DNA form, the CDR3 reads TGTGCCAGCAGTTGGGCTGTTTGGAATGAGCAGTTCTTC. Protein: CASSWAVWNEQFF.

The V and J genes are TRBV29-1 and TRBJ2-2, with D possibly matching TRBD2 (6 bases). This CDR3 comprises 11 residues. Trimming took off 7 bases at V and 6 bases at J, with 9 bases between the two ends. Germline V gene lookup returns CDR1 SQVTM and CDR2 ANQGSEA. CDR3 nucleotides: TGCAGCGCTGGAGGGCCCGGGGAGCTGTTTTTT. The encoded protein is CSAGGPGELFF.

This clone was counted a single time. The rearrangement uses TRBV7-8 and TRBJ2-1; 7 bases line up with TRBD1. CDR1 is SGHVS and CDR2 is FQNEAQ in the germline V gene. Unmatched junction bases numbered 11, after V lost 5 bases and J lost 7 bases. This CDR3 has 15 amino acids. The CDR3 DNA sequence: TGTGCCAGCAGCAAGAGGGGGCGCGAGTTTAATGAGCAGTTCTTC. Translating it yields CASSKRGREFNEQFF.

This rearrangement joins TRBV30 to TRBJ2-7, with D possibly matching TRBD1 (6 bases). CDR1 and CDR2 (germline): GTSNPN, SVGIG (reference sequence). This CDR3 comprises 15 residues. V shed 7 bases and J shed 7 bases, with 26 bases lying between them. The CDR3 DNA reads as TGTGCCTTCAAACCGGGCTCAGGGGAATTGGGGGAGCAGTACTTC. This sequence encodes CAFKPGSGELGEQYF.

V gene TRBV19 combines with J gene TRBJ1-5, with D unresolved. CDR1 is LNHDA, CDR2 SQIVND, per germline (reference sequence). Trimming stripped 1 base from V and 6 bases from J, with 16 bases between. The CDR3 spans 16 residues. CDR3 bases: TGTGCCAGTAGTATAGGTTTGGAGGCAGAGGGTCAGCCCCAGCATTTT. Translating gives CASSIGLEAEGQPQHF.

V and J are TRBV3-1 (or the pseudogene TRBV3-2) and TRBJ1-1, with no clear D. CDR3 length: 13 amino acids. CDR1 LGHDT and CDR2 YNNKEL come from the germline V gene (reference sequence). V lost 4 bases and J 1 base, leaving 7 bases between the germline ends. CDR3 bases: TGTGCCAGCAGCCTAAAAAAGAACACTGAAGCTTTCTTT. Translation gives CASSLKKNTEAFF.